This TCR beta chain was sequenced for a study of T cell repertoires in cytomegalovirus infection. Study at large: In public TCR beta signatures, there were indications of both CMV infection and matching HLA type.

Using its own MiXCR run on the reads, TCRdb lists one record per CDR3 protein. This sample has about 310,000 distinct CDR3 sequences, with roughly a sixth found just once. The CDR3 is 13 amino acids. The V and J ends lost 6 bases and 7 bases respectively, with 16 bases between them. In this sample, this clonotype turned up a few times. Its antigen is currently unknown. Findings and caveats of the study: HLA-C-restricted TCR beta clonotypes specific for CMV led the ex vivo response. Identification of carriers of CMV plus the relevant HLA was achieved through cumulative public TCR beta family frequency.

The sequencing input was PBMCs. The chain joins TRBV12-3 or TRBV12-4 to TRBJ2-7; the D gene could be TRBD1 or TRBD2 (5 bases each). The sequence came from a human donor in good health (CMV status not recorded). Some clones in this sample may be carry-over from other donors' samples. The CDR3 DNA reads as TGTGCCAGCAGCCTTCGGGACGGATTTGAGCAGTACTTC. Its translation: CASSLRDGFEQYF.